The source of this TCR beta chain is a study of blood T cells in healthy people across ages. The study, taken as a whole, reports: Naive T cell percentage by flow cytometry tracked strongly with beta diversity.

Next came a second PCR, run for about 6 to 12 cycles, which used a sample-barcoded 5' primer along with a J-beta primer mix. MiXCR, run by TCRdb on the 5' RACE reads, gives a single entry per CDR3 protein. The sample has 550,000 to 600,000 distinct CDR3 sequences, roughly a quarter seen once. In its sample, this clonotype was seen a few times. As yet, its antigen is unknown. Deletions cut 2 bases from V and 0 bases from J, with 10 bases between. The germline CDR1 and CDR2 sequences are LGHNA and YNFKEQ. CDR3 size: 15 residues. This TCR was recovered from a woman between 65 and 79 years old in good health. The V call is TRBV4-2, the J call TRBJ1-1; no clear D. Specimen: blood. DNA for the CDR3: TGTGCCAGCAGCCAATCAAGCTCCATGAACACTGAAGCTTTCTTT. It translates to CASSQSSSMNTEAFF.